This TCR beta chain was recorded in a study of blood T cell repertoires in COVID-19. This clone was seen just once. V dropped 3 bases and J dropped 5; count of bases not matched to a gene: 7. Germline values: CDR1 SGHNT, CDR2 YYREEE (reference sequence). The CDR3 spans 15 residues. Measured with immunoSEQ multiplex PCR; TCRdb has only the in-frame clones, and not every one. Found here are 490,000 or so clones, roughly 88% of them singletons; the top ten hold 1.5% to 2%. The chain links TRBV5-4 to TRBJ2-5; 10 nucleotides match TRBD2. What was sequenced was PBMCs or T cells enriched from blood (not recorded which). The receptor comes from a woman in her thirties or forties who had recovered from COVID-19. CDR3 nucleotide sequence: TGTGCCAGCAGCTGGCTAGCGGGAGAAGGGGAGACCCAGTACTTC. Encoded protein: CASSWLAGEGETQYF. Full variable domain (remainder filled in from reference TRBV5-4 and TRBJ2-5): ETGVTQSPTHLIKTRGQQVTLRCSSQSGHNTVSWYQQALGQGPQFIFQYYREEENGRGNFPPRFSGLQFPNYSSELNVNALELDDSALYLCASSWLAGEGETQYFGPGTRLLVL.